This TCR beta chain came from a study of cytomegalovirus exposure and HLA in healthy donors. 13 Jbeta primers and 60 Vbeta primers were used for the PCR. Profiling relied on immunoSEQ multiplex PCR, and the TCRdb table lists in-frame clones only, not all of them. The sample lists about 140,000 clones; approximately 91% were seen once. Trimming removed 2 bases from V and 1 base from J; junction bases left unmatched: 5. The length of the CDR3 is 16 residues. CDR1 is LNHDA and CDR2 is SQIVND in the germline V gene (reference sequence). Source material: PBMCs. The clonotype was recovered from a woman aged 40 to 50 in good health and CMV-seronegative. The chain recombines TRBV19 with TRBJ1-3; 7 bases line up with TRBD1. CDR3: CASSISGTVSGNTIYF. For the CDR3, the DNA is TGTGCCAGTAGTATAAGTGGGACAGTATCTGGAAACACCATATATTTT.